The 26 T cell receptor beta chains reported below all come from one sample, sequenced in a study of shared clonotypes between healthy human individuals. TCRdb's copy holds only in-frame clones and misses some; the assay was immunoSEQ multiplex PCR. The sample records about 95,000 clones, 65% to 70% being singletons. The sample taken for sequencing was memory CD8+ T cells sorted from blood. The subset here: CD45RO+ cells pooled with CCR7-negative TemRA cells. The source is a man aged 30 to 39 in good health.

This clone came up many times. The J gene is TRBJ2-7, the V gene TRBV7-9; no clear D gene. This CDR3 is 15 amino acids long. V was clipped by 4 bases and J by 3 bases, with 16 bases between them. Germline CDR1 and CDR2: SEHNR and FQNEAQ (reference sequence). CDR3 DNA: TGTGCCAGCAGCTCACGGCAGGCACAGCGCTACGAGCAGTACTTC. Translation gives CASSSRQAQRYEQYF.

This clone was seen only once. The CDR3 sequence is CASSLGMGEQYF. The CDR3 DNA reads TGTGCCAGCAGCTTAGGAATGGGCGAGCAGTACTTC. The V call is TRBV11-2, the J call TRBJ2-7; no clear D. The CDR3 consists of 12 residues. V was trimmed by 1 base and J by 6 bases, leaving 7 bases between them. Germline CDR1 is SGHAT and CDR2 is FQNNGV. Full variable domain (remainder filled in from reference TRBV11-2 and TRBJ2-7): EAGVAQSPRYKIIEKRQSVAFWCNPISGHATLYWYQQILGQGPKLLIQFQNNGVVDDSQLPKDRFSAERLKGVDSTLKIQPAKLEDSAVYLCASSLGMGEQYFGPGTRLTVT.

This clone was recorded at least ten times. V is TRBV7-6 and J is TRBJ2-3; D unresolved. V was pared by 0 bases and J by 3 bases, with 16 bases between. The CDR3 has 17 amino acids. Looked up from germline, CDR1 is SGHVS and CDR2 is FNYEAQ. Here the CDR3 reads CASSLAQREQWTDTQYF. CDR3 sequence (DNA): TGTGCCAGCAGCTTAGCGCAAAGGGAACAGTGGACAGATACGCAGTATTTT.

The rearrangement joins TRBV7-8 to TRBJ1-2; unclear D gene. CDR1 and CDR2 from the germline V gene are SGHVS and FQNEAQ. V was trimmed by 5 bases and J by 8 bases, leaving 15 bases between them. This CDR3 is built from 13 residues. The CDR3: CASSDRATQGYTF. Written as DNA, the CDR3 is TGTGCCAGCAGCGACCGGGCCACCCAAGGCTACACCTTC.

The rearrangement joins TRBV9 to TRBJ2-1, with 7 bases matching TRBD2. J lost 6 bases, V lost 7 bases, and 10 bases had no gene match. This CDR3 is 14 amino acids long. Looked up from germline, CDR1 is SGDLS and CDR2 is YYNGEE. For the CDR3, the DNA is TGTGCCAGCTCTCTGGCGGGAGCCTCCAATGAGCAGTTCTTC. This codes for CASSLAGASNEQFF.

CDR3 nucleotides: TGTGCCAGCAGCTCAGGAAGTCTGAACACTGAAGCTTTCTTT. This sequence encodes CASSSGSLNTEAFF. The chain is built from TRBV5-4 and TRBJ1-1, with D unresolved. The CDR3 is 14 amino acids. The V gene lost 3 bases and the J gene lost 0 bases, with 9 bases spanning the gap. Germline V gene data show CDR1 as SGHNT and CDR2 as YYREEE (reference sequence).

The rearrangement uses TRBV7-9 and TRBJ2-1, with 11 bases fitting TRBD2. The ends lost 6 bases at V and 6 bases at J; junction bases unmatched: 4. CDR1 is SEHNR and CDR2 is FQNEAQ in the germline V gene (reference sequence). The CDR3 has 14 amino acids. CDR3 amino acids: CASSTSGSLNEQFF. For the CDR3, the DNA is TGTGCCAGCAGTACTAGCGGGAGTCTCAATGAGCAGTTCTTC.

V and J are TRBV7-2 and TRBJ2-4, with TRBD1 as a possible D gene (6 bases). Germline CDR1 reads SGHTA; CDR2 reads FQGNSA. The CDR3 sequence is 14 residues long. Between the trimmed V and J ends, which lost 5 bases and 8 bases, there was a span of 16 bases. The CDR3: CASSRQGPNDIQYF. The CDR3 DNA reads TGTGCCAGCAGCCGCCAGGGGCCAAACGACATTCAGTACTTC.

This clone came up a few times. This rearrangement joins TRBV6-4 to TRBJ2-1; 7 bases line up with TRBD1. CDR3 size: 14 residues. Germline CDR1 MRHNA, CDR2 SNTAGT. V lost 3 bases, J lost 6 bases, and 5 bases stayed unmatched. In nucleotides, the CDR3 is TGTGCCAGCAGTGAAGGGACAGCCACCAATGAGCAGTTCTTC. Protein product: CASSEGTATNEQFF.

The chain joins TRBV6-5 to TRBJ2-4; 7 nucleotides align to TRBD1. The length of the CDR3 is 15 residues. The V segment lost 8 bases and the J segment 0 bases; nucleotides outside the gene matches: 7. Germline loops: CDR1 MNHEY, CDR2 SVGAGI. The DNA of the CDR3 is TGTGCCAGCGCAACAGGGGCACGAGCCAAAAACATTCAGTACTTC. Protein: CASATGARAKNIQYF.

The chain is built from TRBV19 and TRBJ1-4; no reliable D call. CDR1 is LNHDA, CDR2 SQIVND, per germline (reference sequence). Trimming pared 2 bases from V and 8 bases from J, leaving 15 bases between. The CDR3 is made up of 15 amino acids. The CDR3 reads CASSIKVRQHEKLFF. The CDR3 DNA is TGTGCCAGTAGTATAAAAGTTCGGCAACACGAAAAACTGTTTTTT.

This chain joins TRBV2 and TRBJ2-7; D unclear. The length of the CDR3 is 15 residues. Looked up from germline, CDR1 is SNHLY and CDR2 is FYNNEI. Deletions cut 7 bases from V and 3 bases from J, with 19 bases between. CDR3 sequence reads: CASISTLDNLYEQYF. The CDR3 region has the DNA TGTGCCAGCATATCAACTCTAGACAATCTCTACGAGCAGTACTTC.

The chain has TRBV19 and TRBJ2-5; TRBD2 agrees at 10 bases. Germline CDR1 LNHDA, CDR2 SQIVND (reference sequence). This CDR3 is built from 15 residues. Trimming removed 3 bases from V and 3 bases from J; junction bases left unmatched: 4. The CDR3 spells CASSIGTSDKETQYF. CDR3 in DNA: TGTGCCAGTAGTATCGGGACTAGCGATAAAGAGACCCAGTACTTC.

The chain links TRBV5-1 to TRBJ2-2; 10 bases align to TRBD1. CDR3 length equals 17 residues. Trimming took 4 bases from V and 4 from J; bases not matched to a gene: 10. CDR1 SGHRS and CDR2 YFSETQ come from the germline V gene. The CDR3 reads CASSPTGQGQVTGELFF. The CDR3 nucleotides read TGCGCCAGCAGCCCTACGGGACAGGGGCAGGTCACCGGGGAGCTGTTTTTT. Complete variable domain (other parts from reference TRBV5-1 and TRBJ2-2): KAGVTQTPRYLIKTRGQQVTLSCSPISGHRSVSWYQQTPGQGLQFLFEYFSETQRNKGNFPGRFSGRQFSNSRSEMNVSTLELGDSALYLCASSPTGQGQVTGELFFGEGSRLTVL.

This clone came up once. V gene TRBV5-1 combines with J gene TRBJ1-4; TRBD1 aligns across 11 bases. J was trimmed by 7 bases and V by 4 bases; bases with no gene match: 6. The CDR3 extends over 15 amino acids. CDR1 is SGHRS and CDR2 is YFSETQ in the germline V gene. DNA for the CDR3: TGCGCCAGCAGCCCACCCGGGACAGGGGGTGAAAAACTGTTTTTT. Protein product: CASSPPGTGGEKLFF.

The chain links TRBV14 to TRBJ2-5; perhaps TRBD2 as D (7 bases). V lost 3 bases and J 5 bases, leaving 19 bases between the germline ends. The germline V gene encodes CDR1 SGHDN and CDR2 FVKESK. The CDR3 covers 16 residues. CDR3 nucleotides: TGTGCCAGCAGCCATTTGGGGGGGCAGGTGTCGGAGACCCAGTACTTC. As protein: CASSHLGGQVSETQYF.

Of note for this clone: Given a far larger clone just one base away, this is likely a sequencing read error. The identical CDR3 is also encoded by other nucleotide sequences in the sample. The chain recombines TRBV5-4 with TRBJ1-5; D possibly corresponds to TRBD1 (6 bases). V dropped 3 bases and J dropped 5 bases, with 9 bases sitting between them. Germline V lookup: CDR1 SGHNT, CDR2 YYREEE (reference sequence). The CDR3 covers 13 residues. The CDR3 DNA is TGTGCCAGCAGCTGGGAGGGGGATCAGCCCCAGCATTTT. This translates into CASSWEGDQPQHF.

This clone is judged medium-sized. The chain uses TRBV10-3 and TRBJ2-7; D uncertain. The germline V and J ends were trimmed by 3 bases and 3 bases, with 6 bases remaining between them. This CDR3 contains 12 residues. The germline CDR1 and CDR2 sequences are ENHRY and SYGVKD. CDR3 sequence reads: CAISDIDYEQYF. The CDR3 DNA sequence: TGTGCCATCAGTGATATTGACTACGAGCAGTACTTC.

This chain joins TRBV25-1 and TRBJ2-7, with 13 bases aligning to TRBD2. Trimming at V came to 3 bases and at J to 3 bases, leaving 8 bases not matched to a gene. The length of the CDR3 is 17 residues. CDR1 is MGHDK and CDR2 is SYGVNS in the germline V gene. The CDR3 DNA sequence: TGTGCCAGCAGTGAGTCGACTAGCGGGGGGACTTACTACGAGCAGTACTTC. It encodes CASSESTSGGTYYEQYF.

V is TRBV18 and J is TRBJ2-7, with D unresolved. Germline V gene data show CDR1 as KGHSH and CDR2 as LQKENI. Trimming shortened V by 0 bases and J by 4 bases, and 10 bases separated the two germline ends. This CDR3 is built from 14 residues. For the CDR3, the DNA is TGTGCCAGCTCACCACCGAGCAGCCCTTACGAGCAGTACTTC. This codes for CASSPPSSPYEQYF. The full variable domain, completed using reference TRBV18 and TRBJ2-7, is NAGVMQNPRHLVRRRGQEARLRCSPMKGHSHVYWYRQLPEEGLKFMVYLQKENIIDESGMPKERFSAEFPKEGPSILRIQQVVRGDSAAYFCASSPPSSPYEQYFGPGTRLTVT.

The CDR3: CASRALNYGYTF. In DNA form, the CDR3 reads TGTGCCAGCAGGGCACTGAACTATGGCTACACCTTC. The chain is built from TRBV6-5 and TRBJ1-2, with D unclear. The CDR3 runs 12 residues. Trimming shortened V by 6 bases and J by 2 bases, and 7 bases separated the two germline ends. Germline V CDR1 and CDR2: MNHEY, SVGAGI.

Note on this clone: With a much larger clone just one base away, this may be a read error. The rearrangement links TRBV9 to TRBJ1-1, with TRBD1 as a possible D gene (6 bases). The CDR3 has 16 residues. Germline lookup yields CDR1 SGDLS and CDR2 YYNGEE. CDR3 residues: CTSSFNRDHSYTEAFF. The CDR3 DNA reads TGTACCAGCAGCTTCAACAGGGATCATTCGTACACTGAAGCTTTCTTT.

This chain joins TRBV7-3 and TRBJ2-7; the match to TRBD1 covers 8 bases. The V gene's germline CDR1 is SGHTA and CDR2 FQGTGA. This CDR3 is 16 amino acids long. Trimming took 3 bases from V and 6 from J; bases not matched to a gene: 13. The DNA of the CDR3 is TGTGCCAGCAGCTTGGGGACAACAGGGGGTCTGGGCGAGCAGTACTTC. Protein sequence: CASSLGTTGGLGEQYF.

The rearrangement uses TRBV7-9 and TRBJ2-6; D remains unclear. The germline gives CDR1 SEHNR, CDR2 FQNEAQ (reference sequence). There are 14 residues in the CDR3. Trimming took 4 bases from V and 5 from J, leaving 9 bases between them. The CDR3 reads CASSSETRANVLTF. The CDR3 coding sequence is TGTGCCAGCAGCTCGGAAACCCGGGCCAACGTCCTGACTTTC.

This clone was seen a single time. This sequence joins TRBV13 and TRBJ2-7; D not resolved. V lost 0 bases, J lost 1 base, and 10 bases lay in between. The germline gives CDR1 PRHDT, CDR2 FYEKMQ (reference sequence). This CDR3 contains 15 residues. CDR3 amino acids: CASSLGGLLSYEQYF. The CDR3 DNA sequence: TGTGCCAGCAGCTTAGGCGGGCTATTGTCCTACGAGCAGTACTTC.

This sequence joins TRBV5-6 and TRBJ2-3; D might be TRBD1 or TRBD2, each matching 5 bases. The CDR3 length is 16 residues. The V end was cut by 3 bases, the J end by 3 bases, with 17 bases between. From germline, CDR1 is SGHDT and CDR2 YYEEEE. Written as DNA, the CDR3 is TGTGCCAGCAGCTCCGCAGGGAGCCAAAAAACAGATACGCAGTATTTT. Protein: CASSSAGSQKTDTQYF.